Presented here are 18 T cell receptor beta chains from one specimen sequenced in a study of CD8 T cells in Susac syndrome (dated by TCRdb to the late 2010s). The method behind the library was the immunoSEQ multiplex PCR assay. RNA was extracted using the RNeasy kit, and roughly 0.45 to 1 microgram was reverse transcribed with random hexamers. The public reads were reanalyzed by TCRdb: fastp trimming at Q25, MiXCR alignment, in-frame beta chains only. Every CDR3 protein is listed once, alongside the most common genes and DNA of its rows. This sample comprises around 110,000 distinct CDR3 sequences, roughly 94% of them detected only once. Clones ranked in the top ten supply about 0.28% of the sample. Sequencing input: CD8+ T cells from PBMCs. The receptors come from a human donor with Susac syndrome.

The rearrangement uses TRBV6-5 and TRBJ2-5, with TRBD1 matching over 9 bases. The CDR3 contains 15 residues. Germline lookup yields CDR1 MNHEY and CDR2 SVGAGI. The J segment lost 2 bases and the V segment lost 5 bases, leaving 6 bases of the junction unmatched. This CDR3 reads CASSRAGQGQETQYF. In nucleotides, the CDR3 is TGTGCCAGCAGTCGGGCGGGACAGGGACAAGAGACCCAGTACTTC.

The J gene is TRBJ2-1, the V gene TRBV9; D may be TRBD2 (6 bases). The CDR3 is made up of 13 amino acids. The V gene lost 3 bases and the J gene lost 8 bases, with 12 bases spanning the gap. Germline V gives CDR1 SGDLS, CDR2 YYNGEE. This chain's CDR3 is CASSGDSPDEQFF. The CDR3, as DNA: TGTGCCAGCAGCGGGGACTCTCCGGATGAGCAGTTCTTC.

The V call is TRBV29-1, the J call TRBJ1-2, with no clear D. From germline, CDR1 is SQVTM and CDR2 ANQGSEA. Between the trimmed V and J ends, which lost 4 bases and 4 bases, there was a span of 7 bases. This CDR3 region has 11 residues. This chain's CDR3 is CSVGQIYGYTF. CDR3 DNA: TGCAGCGTTGGTCAGATCTATGGCTACACCTTC.

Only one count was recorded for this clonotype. The DNA for the CDR3 is TGCGCCAGCAGCCGAGGGGAGGAGCAGCATACGCAGTATTTT. Translation: CASSRGEEQHTQYF. The V and J genes are TRBV4-1 and TRBJ2-3; tentatively, D is TRBD2 (6 bases). CDR3 length equals 14 residues. Germline loops: CDR1 MGHRA, CDR2 YSYEKL. Trimming took off 4 bases at V and 7 bases at J, with 15 bases between the two ends.

Here the CDR3 DNA reads TGTGCCAGCAGCGGCCATGGCTACACCTTC. The encoded protein is CASSGHGYTF. The chain links TRBV9 to TRBJ1-2; D not resolved. Trimming cost V 3 bases and J 6 bases, with 3 bases left between them. Germline V gene data show CDR1 as SGDLS and CDR2 as YYNGEE. This CDR3 spans 10 amino acids.

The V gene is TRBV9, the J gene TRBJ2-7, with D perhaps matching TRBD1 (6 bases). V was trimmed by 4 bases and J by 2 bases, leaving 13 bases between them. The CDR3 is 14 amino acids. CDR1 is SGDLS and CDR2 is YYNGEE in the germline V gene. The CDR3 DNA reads TGTGCCAGCAGCCCCGGACAGCGGACCTACGAGCAGTACTTC. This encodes CASSPGQRTYEQYF. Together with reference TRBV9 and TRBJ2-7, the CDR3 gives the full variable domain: DSGVTQTPKHLITATGQRVTLRCSPRSGDLSVYWYQQSLDQGLQFLIQYYNGEERAKGNILERFSAQQFPDLHSELNLSSLELGDSALYFCASSPGQRTYEQYFGPGTRLTVT.

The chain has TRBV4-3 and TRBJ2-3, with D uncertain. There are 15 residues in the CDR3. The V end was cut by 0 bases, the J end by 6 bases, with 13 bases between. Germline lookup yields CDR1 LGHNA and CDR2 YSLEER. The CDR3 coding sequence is TGCGCCAGCAGCCAAGATAGCCAACCGAGGGATACGCAGTATTTT. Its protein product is CASSQDSQPRDTQYF.

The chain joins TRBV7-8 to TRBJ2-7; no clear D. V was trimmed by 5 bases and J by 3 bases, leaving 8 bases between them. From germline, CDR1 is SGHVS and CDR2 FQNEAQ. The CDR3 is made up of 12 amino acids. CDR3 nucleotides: TGTGCCAGCAGCGTCGACATCTACGAGCAGTACTTC. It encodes CASSVDIYEQYF.

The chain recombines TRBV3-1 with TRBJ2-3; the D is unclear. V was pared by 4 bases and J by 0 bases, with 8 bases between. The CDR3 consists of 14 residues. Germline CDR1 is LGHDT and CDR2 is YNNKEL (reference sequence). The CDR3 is CASSLLTSTDTQYF. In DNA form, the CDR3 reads TGTGCCAGCAGCCTCCTGACTAGCACAGATACGCAGTATTTT.

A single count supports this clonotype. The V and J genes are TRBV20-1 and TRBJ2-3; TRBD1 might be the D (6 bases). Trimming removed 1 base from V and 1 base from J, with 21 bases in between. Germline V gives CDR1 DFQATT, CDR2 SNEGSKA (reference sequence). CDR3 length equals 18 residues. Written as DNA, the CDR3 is TGCAGTGCTAGAGGGGGGCTTAATCCCCCGCGAGGCACAGATACGCAGTATTTT. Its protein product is CSARGGLNPPRGTDTQYF.

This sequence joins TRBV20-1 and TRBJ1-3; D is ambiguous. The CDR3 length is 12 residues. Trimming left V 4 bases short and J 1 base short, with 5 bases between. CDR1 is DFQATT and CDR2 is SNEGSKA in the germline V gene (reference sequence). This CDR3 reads CSATTSGNTIYF. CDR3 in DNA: TGCAGTGCTACAACGTCTGGAAACACCATATATTTT.

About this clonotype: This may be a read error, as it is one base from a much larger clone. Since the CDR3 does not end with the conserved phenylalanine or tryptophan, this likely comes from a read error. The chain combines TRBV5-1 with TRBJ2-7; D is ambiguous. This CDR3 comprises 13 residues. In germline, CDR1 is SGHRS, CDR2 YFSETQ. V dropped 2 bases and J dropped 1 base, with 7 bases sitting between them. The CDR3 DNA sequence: TGCGCCAGCAGCTTTACGAGTTCCTACGAGCAGTACCTC. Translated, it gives CASSFTSSYEQYL.

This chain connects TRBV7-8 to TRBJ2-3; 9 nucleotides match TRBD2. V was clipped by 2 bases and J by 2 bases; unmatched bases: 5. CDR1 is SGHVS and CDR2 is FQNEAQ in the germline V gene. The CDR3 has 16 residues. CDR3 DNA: TGTGCCAGCAGCTTATTTAGCGGGGGAAACACAGATACGCAGTATTTT. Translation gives CASSLFSGGNTDTQYF.

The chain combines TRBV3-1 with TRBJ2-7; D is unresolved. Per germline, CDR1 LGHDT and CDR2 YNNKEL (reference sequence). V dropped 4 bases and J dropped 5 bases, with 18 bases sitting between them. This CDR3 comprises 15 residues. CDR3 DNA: TGTGCCAGCAGCCCTGTTGCGTCAGGCCGGGACGAGCAGTACTTC. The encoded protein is CASSPVASGRDEQYF.

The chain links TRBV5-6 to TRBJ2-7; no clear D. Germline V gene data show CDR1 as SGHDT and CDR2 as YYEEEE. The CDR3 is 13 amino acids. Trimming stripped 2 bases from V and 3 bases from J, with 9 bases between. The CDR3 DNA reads TGTGCCAGCAGCTTCTGGTTGCGCTACGAGCAGTACTTC. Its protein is CASSFWLRYEQYF. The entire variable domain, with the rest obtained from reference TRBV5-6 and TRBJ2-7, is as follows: DAGVTQSPTHLIKTRGQQVTLRCSPKSGHDTVSWYQQALGQGPQFIFQYYEEEERQRGNFPDRFSGHQFPNYSSELNVNALLLGDSALYLCASSFWLRYEQYFGPGTRLTVT.

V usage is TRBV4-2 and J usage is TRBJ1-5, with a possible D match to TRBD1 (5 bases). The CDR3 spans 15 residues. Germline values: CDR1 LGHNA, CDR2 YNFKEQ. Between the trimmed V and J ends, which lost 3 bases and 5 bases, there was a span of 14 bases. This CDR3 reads CASSQGDGGDQPQHF. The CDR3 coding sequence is TGTGCCAGCAGCCAGGGGGATGGGGGAGATCAGCCCCAGCATTTT.

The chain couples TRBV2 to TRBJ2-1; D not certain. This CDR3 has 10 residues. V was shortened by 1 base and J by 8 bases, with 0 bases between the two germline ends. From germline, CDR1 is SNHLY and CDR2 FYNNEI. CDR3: CASSEDEQFF. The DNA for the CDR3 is TGTGCCAGCAGTGAAGATGAGCAGTTCTTC.

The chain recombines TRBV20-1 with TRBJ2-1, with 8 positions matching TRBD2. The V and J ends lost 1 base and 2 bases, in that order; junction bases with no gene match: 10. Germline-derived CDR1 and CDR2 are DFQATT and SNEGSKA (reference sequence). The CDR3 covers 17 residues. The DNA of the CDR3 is TGCAGTGCTAGAGGAGTTTCAGCGGGGGCCACCTACAATGAGCAGTTCTTC. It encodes CSARGVSAGATYNEQFF.